Listed below are T cell receptor beta chains from one sample, sequenced in a study of PD-1 blockade in mismatch repair-deficient tumors. Libraries were prepared by immunoSEQ multiplex PCR; TCRdb keeps only in-frame clonotypes and omits some of them. The sample lists 55,000 to 85,000 clones, approximately 80% seen once, with 5% to 6.5% in the top ten. The input for sequencing was peripheral blood, taken 2 weeks after starting pembrolizumab. Receptors originate from an adult with mismatch repair-deficient cancer. CDR3s include the opening cysteine and the closing phenylalanine or tryptophan. The order of the fields is V gene, J gene, CDR3 protein.

V: TRBV5-1
J: TRBJ2-5
CDR3: CASIGTGFETQYF

V: TRBV4-1
J: TRBJ2-1
CDR3: CASSPDPYNEQFF

V: TRBV2
J: TRBJ2-3
CDR3: CASSDGLAAVTQYF

V: TRBV19
J: TRBJ1-2
CDR3: CASSGGVGGVGYGYTF

V: TRBV10-3
J: TRBJ2-1
CDR3: CAISSRDFSYNEQFF

V: TRBV5-1
J: TRBJ2-2
CDR3: CASSLAAIGAGELFF

V: TRBV5-4
J: TRBJ2-3
CDR3: CASSRKGTDTQYF

V: TRBV19
J: TRBJ1-2
CDR3: CASTTGTDLYGYTF

V: TRBV19
J: TRBJ2-1
CDR3: CASSNQGARNEQFF

V: TRBV14
J: TRBJ2-1
CDR3: CASSQLGTSSLDEQFF

V: TRBV7-3
J: TRBJ2-1
CDR3: CASSFKGTPLNHNEQFF

V: TRBV4-1
J: TRBJ1-1
CDR3: CASSQEESPDTEAFF

V: TRBV14
J: TRBJ2-7
CDR3: CASSQGTITGEQYF

V: TRBV30
J: TRBJ1-3
CDR3: CAWSVDRSGNTIYF

V: TRBV13
J: TRBJ1-1
CDR3: CASSWGQENTEAFF

V: TRBV6-4
J: TRBJ1-1
CDR3: CASSYDRNTEAFF

V: TRBV15
J: TRBJ2-7
CDR3: CATSREKGLTYEQYF

V: TRBV5-1
J: TRBJ2-5
CDR3: CASSLVGTDREETQYF

V: TRBV4-2
J: TRBJ2-1
CDR3: CASSQSGGLAASGEQFF

V: TRBV7-3
J: TRBJ2-7
CDR3: CASSLTESAEQYF

V: TRBV7-2
J: TRBJ2-2
CDR3: CASSLDIAGGGELFF

V: TRBV7-2
J: TRBJ1-2
CDR3: CASSPRSGGGGYTF

V: TRBV11-2
J: TRBJ2-5
CDR3: CASSLELLETQYF

V: TRBV19
J: TRBJ2-2
CDR3: CASSMGQGSSSGSDGELFF

V: TRBV19
J: TRBJ2-6
CDR3: CASSMDRGPQISGANVLTF

V: TRBV14
J: TRBJ2-1
CDR3: CASSQLPGSGEQFF

V: TRBV12-5
J: TRBJ2-1
CDR3: CASGLVGYKGEQFF

V: TRBV19
J: TRBJ2-6
CDR3: CASSIAHLGANVLTF

V: TRBV2
J: TRBJ1-4
CDR3: CASSETEPPQGRLFF

V: TRBV28
J: TRBJ1-5
CDR3: CASSSGQGRSNQPQHF

V: TRBV5-4
J: TRBJ1-2
CDR3: CASSLEGGHYGYTF

V: TRBV5-1
J: TRBJ1-2
CDR3: CASSFERANYGYTF

V: TRBV19
J: TRBJ2-1
CDR3: CASSSTGTGMSNEQFF

V: TRBV19
J: TRBJ2-4
CDR3: CASSITGQENIQYF

V: TRBV27
J: TRBJ1-2
CDR3: CASRPRGASANYGYTF

V: TRBV27
J: TRBJ2-3
CDR3: CASSMMNTDTQYF

V: TRBV6-1
J: TRBJ2-7
CDR3: CASSGGTGTYEQYF

V: TRBV6-1
J: TRBJ1-3
CDR3: CASSKDTGNTIYF

V: TRBV20-1
J: TRBJ1-1
CDR3: CSARSLTEAFF

V: TRBV11-2
J: TRBJ1-2
CDR3: CASSYTGGLDGYTF

V: TRBV19
J: TRBJ1-2
CDR3: CASRQPGLSYGYTF

V: TRBV30
J: TRBJ2-5
CDR3: CAWSVGTGWETQYF

V: TRBV6-6
J: TRBJ2-1
CDR3: CASSAPGQKNEQFF

V: TRBV10-2
J: TRBJ2-7
CDR3: CASRTGEREQYF

V: TRBV19
J: TRBJ1-1
CDR3: CASSIGQGWRTEAFF

V: TRBV7-2
J: TRBJ2-7
CDR3: CASSSGTSGTYEQYF

V: TRBV25-1
J: TRBJ2-1
CDR3: CASRDRGYNEQFF

V: TRBV6-6
J: TRBJ2-3
CDR3: CASSLAADTQYF

V: TRBV28
J: TRBJ1-5
CDR3: CASSEGSQPQHF

V: TRBV7-3
J: TRBJ1-3
CDR3: CASSRAGGAAGNTIYF

V: TRBV7-6
J: TRBJ1-1
CDR3: CASSFGGHMNTEAFF

V: TRBV19
J: TRBJ2-1
CDR3: CASSILPRGYGEQFF

V: TRBV9
J: TRBJ2-2
CDR3: CASSVAGRRGGPTGELFF

V: TRBV25-1
J: TRBJ1-1
CDR3: CASSELAGVTEAFF

V: TRBV6-5
J: TRBJ1-1
CDR3: CASRAELRGSEAFF

V: TRBV11-2
J: TRBJ2-6
CDR3: CASTLVVGSGANVLTF